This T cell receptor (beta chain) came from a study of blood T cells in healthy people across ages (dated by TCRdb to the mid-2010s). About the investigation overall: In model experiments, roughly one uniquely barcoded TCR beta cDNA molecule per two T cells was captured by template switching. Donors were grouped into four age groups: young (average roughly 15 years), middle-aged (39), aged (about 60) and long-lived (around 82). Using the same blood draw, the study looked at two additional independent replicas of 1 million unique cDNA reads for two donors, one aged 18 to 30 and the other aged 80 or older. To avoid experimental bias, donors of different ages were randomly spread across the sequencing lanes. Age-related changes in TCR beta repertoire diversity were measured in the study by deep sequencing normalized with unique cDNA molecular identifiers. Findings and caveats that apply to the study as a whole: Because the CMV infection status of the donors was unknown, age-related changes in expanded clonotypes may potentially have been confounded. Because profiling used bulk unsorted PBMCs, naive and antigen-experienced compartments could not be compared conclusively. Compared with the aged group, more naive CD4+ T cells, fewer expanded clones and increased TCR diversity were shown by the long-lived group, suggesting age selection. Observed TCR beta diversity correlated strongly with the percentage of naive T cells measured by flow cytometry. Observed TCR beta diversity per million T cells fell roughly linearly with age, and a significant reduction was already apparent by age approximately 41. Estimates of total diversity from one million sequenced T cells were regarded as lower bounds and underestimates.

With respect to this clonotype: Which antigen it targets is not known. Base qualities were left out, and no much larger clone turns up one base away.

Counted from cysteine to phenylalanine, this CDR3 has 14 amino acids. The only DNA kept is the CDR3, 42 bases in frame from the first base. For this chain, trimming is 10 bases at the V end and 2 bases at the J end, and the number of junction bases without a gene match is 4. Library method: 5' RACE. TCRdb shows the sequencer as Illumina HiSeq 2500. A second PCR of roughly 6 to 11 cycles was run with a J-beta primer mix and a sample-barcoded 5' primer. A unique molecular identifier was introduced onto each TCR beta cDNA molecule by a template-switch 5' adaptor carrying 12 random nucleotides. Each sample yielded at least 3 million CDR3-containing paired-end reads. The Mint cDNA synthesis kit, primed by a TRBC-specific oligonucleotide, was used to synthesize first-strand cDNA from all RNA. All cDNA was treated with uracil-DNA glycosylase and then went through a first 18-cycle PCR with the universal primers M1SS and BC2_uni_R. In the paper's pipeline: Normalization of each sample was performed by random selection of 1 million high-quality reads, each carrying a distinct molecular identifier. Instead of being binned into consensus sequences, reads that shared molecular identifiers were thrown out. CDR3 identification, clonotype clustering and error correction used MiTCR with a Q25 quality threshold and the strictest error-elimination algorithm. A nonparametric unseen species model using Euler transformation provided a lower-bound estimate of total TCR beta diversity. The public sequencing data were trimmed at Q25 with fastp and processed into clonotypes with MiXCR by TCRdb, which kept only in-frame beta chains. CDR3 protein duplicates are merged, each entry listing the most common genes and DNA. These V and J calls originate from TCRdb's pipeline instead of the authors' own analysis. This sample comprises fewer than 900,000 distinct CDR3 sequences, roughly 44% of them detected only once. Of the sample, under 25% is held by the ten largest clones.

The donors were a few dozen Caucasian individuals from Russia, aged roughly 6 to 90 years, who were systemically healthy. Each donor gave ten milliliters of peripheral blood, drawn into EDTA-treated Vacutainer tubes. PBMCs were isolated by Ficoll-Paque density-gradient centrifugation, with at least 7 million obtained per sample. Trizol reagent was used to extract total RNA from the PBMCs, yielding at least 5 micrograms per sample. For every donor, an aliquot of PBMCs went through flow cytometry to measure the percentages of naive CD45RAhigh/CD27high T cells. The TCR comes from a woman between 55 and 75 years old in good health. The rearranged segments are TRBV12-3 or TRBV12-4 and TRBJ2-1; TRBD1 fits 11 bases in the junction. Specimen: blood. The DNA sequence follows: TGTGCCATCGGACAGGGGGCCGCCTACAATGAGCAGTTCTTC. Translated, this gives CAIGQGAAYNEQFF.